What follows are 18 T cell receptor beta chains derived from one specimen sequenced in a study of patients and donors after allogeneic stem cell transplantation (TCRdb year 2020). Receptors were amplified or captured by RT-PCR. The sample was run on a NextSeq 550. TCRdb reprocessing: public reads trimmed at Q25 with fastp, clones called with MiXCR, in-frame beta chains kept. Each CDR3 protein gets just one entry, which takes the most common genes and DNA from the rows behind it. The sample records 200,000 to 250,000 distinct CDR3 sequences, 35% to 45% of which are singletons. The ten largest clones add up to around 10% of the sample. The sequenced sample consisted of blood, either unsorted or a sorted T cell fraction (not recorded which). These receptors all stem from a human donor who was either an allogeneic HSCT recipient or a stem cell or donor lymphocyte infusion donor (not recorded which). It is not recorded whose cells these are; they may come from a transplant donor.

This clonotype was seen more than once but under ten times. The rearrangement links TRBV29-1 to TRBJ1-3; possible D gene TRBD1, 5 bases. CDR3 length: 13 amino acids. Germline lookup yields CDR1 SQVTM and CDR2 ANQGSEA. The V end was cut by 2 bases, the J end by 0 bases, with 5 bases between. CDR3 protein: CSVETGSGNTIYF. The DNA for the CDR3 is TGCAGCGTTGAAACAGGCTCTGGAAACACCATATATTTT.

V gene TRBV6-6 combines with J gene TRBJ2-3; TRBD1 agrees at 9 bases. The J segment lost 4 bases and the V segment lost 2 bases, leaving 10 bases of the junction unmatched. The CDR3 sequence is 17 residues long. Germline V CDR1 and CDR2: MNHNY, SVGAGI (reference sequence). The CDR3 reads CASSYGRDRVWADTQYF. CDR3 nucleotides: TGTGCCAGCAGTTACGGACGGGACAGGGTTTGGGCAGATACGCAGTATTTT.

This rearrangement joins TRBV20-1 to TRBJ2-1, with a possible D match to TRBD2 (5 bases). The CDR3 length is 14 residues. Germline V gives CDR1 DFQATT, CDR2 SNEGSKA (reference sequence). Trimming stripped 1 base from V and 8 bases from J, with 15 bases between. The CDR3 loop is CSARVASGGDEQFF. Written as DNA, the CDR3 is TGCAGTGCTAGAGTCGCCAGCGGCGGCGATGAGCAGTTCTTC.

The V gene is TRBV6-4, the J gene TRBJ1-2; D unresolved. CDR1 is MRHNA, CDR2 SNTAGT, per germline. The CDR3 consists of 15 residues. V dropped 4 bases and J dropped 3 bases, with 15 bases sitting between them. The CDR3 sequence is CASSAPRGNDYGYTF. The CDR3 DNA reads TGTGCCAGCAGTGCCCCCCGGGGAAATGACTATGGCTACACCTTC.

The chain links TRBV5-1 to TRBJ1-1; 8 bases line up with TRBD1. There are 14 residues in the CDR3. V shed 4 bases and J 6 bases; nucleotides not matched to a gene: 8. Germline V gene lookup returns CDR1 SGHRS and CDR2 YFSETQ. CDR3 coding DNA: TGCGCCAGCAGCAAGGACAGGGTGGAGGCTGAAGCTTTCTTT. It encodes CASSKDRVEAEAFF.

V gene TRBV4-3 combines with J gene TRBJ1-2, with D maybe TRBD1 (5 bases). The CDR3 contains 13 residues. The V and J ends lost 5 bases and 5 bases respectively, with 12 bases between them. The germline V gene has CDR1 LGHNA and CDR2 YSLEER. The CDR3 DNA reads TGCGCCAGCAGCAGAAGACAGTTTTATGGCTACACCTTC. Encoded protein: CASSRRQFYGYTF.

The CDR3 reads CASSLAGGYASPQHF. CDR3 bases: TGTGCCAGCAGCTTAGCGGGGGGATATGCTTCGCCCCAGCATTTT. This rearrangement joins TRBV7-2 to TRBJ1-5, with D possibly matching TRBD1 (5 bases). In germline, CDR1 is SGHTA, CDR2 FQGNSA. CDR3 size: 15 residues. V was shortened by 0 bases and J by 9 bases, with 15 bases between the two germline ends.

The gene calls are TRBV12-3 or TRBV12-4 and TRBJ2-7; D remains unclear. V dropped 6 bases and J dropped 12 bases, with 18 bases sitting between them. This CDR3 comprises 12 residues. This CDR3 is CASSRRAQRPYF. CDR3 sequence (DNA): TGTGCCAGCAGCCGCCGGGCCCAACGGCCGTACTTC.

This CDR3 reads CASKDIENWTEAFF. CDR3 nucleotides: TGTGCCAGCAAGGATATAGAAAATTGGACTGAAGCTTTCTTT. V and J are TRBV5-4 and TRBJ1-1; D gene unclear. Germline V CDR1 and CDR2: SGHNT, YYREEE (reference sequence). V lost 6 bases to trimming and J lost 5 bases, with 17 bases between them. CDR3 length equals 14 residues.

V usage is TRBV5-1 and J usage is TRBJ1-2, with 9 bases matching TRBD1. Trimming at V came to 2 bases and at J to 4 bases, leaving 9 bases not matched to a gene. Germline V CDR1 and CDR2: SGHRS, YFSETQ. The CDR3 sequence is 16 residues long. The DNA for the CDR3 is TGCGCCAGCAGCTTAAACCCGGGACAGGGATTCTATGGCTACACCTTC. Translating gives CASSLNPGQGFYGYTF.

The chain uses TRBV28 and TRBJ2-3; TRBD1 matches at 8 bases. The V and J ends lost 5 bases and 0 bases, in that order; junction bases with no gene match: 7. The germline CDR1 and CDR2 sequences are MDHEN and SYDVKM. This CDR3 has 16 amino acids. The CDR3: CASSPTTGVSTDTQYF. CDR3 nucleotides: TGTGCCAGCAGTCCCACGACAGGGGTTAGCACAGATACGCAGTATTTT.

This chain links TRBV9 with TRBJ2-7, with 8 positions matching TRBD1. The junction had 6 bases not matched to a gene; V was cut back by 4 bases and J by 6 bases. The germline gives CDR1 SGDLS, CDR2 YYNGEE. The CDR3 is 13 residues long. The CDR3 DNA follows: TGTGCCAGCAGCCCCAGGGGGCGTTCCGAGCAGTACTTC. Encoded protein: CASSPRGRSEQYF.

The chain is built from TRBV7-2 and TRBJ2-1; TRBD1 matches 7 bases. The CDR3 consists of 15 residues. Germline CDR1 reads SGHTA; CDR2 reads FQGNSA. Trimming removed 6 bases from V and 2 bases from J; junction bases left unmatched: 7. CDR3 residues: CASSFHRGTYNEQFF. The CDR3 coding sequence is TGTGCCAGCAGTTTCCACAGGGGTACCTACAATGAGCAGTTCTTC.

This sequence joins TRBV12-3 or TRBV12-4 and TRBJ2-5; D remains ambiguous. The CDR3 consists of 14 residues. Between the trimmed V and J ends, which lost 5 bases and 1 base, there was a span of 11 bases. The CDR3 protein is CASSPQLTQETQYF. The CDR3, as DNA: TGTGCCAGCAGTCCCCAGTTAACCCAAGAGACCCAGTACTTC.

This clonotype showed up just a few times. V and J are TRBV5-5 and TRBJ1-5, with D uncertain. V dropped 1 base and J dropped 5 bases, with 10 bases sitting between them. CDR1 and CDR2 from the germline V gene are SGHKS and YYEKEE (reference sequence). This CDR3 is 14 amino acids long. The CDR3 nucleotides read TGTGCCAGCAGCTTGTCGGCAGGAGATCAGCCCCAGCATTTT. Protein product: CASSLSAGDQPQHF.

This clonotype turned up a few times. V gene TRBV5-1 combines with J gene TRBJ1-2; D uncertain. The CDR3 sequence is 14 residues long. Germline V lookup: CDR1 SGHRS, CDR2 YFSETQ. The V end lost 5 bases, the J end lost 4 bases, and 15 bases lay between the germline ends. DNA of the CDR3: TGCGCCAGCAGTATTCCCTCCCAGAGCTATGGCTACACCTTC. As protein: CASSIPSQSYGYTF.

The V and J genes are TRBV6-5 and TRBJ1-6; the D gene is possibly TRBD1 (6 bases). CDR3 length: 17 residues. V was cut by 0 bases and J by 8 bases, with 17 bases left in between. Germline V gives CDR1 MNHEY, CDR2 SVGAGI. The CDR3 loop is CASSYSGRGSGDSPLHF. Written as DNA, the CDR3 is TGTGCCAGCAGTTACTCAGGCAGGGGAAGCGGAGATTCACCCCTCCACTTT.

The CDR3 nucleotides read TGTGCCATCAGTGACCCACAGAACACAGGGAACACTGAAGCTTTCTTT. Encoded protein: CAISDPQNTGNTEAFF. V is TRBV10-3 and J is TRBJ1-1, with a weak D call TRBD1 (5 bases). The V gene's germline CDR1 is ENHRY and CDR2 SYGVKD. V lost 3 bases, J lost 1 base, and 15 bases lay in between. The CDR3 is 16 amino acids.